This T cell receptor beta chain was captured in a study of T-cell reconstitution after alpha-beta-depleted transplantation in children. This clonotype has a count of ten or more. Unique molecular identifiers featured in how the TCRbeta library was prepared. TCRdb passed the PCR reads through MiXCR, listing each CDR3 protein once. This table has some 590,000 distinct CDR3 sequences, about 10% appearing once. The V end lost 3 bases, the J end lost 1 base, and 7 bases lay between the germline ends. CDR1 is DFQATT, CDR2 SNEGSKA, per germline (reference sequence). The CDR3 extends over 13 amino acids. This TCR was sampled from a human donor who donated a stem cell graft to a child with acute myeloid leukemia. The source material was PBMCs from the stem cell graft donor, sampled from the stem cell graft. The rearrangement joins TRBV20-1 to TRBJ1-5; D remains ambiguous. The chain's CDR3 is CSASLGSNQPQHF. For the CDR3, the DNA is TGCAGTGCTAGTCTGGGGAGCAATCAGCCCCAGCATTTT.